This is a list of T cell receptor beta chains from one sample in a study of shared clonotypes between healthy human individuals. Using immunoSEQ multiplex PCR, the repertoire was profiled, and TCRdb retains in-frame clones only, with some absent. The sample contains about 700,000 clones, approximately 90% of which appear only once. The sample consisted of naive CD8+ T cells sorted from blood. The receptors shown here come from a young man in good health. The CDR3 runs from the conserved cysteine through the conserved F or W. D genes are given only for firm matches. Some rows mark clone size as missing; the rest say once, few, many or name a class of expanded clone.

clone_size d_call j_call v_call cdr3_aa cdr3_nt
once TRBD2 TRBJ2-7 TRBV5-1 CASSFGGTLAAGPEQYF TGCGCCAGCAGCTTTGGGGGGACACTAGCGGCCGGGCCGGAGCAGTACTTC
- - TRBJ2-2 TRBV9 CASSLSPQGPGELFF TGTGCCAGCAGCCTCTCACCCCAGGGGCCCGGGGAGCTGTTTTTT
- TRBD2 TRBJ2-1 TRBV7-9 CASSRTSGTAYNEQFF TGTGCCAGCAGCCGTACTAGCGGGACGGCCTACAATGAGCAGTTCTTC
- TRBD2 TRBJ2-7 TRBV6-6 CASSYDIGTSAEQYF TGTGCCAGCAGTTACGATATCGGGACTAGTGCCGAGCAGTACTTC
- TRBD1 TRBJ1-3 TRBV28 CASSETGDGNTIYF TGTGCCAGCAGCGAGACAGGGGACGGAAACACCATATATTTT
- - TRBJ2-1 TRBV29-1 CSVEDRNPRDGTLFF TGCAGCGTTGAAGATCGGAACCCCCGGGACGGTACTCTGTTCTTC
once TRBD1 TRBJ2-2 TRBV9 CASSVGTGGTGELFF TGTGCCAGCAGCGTCGGGACAGGGGGAACCGGGGAGCTGTTTTTT
- TRBD2 TRBJ2-1 TRBV11-2 CASSSLAGNEQFF TGTGCCAGCAGCTCACTAGCGGGCAATGAGCAGTTCTTC
- TRBD1 TRBJ2-1 TRBV28 CASTPRTGGNEQFF TGTGCCAGCACCCCTCGGACAGGGGGCAATGAGCAGTTCTTC
- - TRBJ2-7 TRBV7-9 CASSSSYYEQYF TGTGCCAGCAGCTCCTCATACTACGAGCAGTACTTC
- TRBD2 TRBJ2-3 TRBV7-8 CASSSVGTSGRALADTQYF TGTGCCAGCAGCTCAGTGGGGACTAGCGGGAGGGCCCTGGCGGATACGCAGTATTTT
- - TRBJ1-5 TRBV6-5 CASSSNSNQPQHF TGTGCCAGCAGCTCCAATAGCAATCAGCCCCAGCATTTT
- - TRBJ2-2 TRBV4-1 CASSQGPSRNTGELFF TGCGCCAGCAGCCAAGGTCCGAGCAGGAACACCGGGGAGCTGTTTTTT
few - TRBJ2-6 TRBV28 CASSPGAVAGANVLTF TGTGCCAGCAGCCCCGGTGCGGTGGCTGGGGCCAACGTCCTGACTTTC